This entry lists 25 T cell receptor beta chains sequenced from one sample in a study of T-cell memory formation after mild COVID-19. TCRdb independently ran MiXCR on the 5' RACE reads; one entry per CDR3 protein. Of tens of thousands of distinct CDR3 sequences in the sample, 10% to 15% were seen once. The sequenced sample consisted of PBMCs or a T cell subset sorted from them (not recorded which). Every receptor here comes from a man between 18 and 35 years old who had mild COVID-19 (a few samples of this study predate the infection). Cell type and time point are not known.

This chain links TRBV11-3 with TRBJ2-1; 9 bases agree with TRBD1. This CDR3 contains 14 residues. CDR1 and CDR2 (germline): SGHNT, YENEEA. The J segment lost 9 bases and the V segment lost 5 bases, leaving 8 bases of the junction unmatched. The CDR3 coding sequence is TGTGCCAGCAGCGGACAGGGGCGACGGGGTGAGCAGTTCTTC. It encodes CASSGQGRRGEQFF.

This clonotype was detected only a few times. This chain connects TRBV28 to TRBJ2-1; weak D call: TRBD1 (6 bases). Germline V gene data show CDR1 as MDHEN and CDR2 as SYDVKM. This CDR3 contains 14 residues. V lost 2 bases to trimming and J lost 5 bases, with 10 bases between them. CDR3 amino acids: CASSLGGHDNEQFF. The CDR3 DNA is TGTGCCAGCAGTTTAGGGGGACACGACAATGAGCAGTTCTTC.

This chain uses TRBV29-1 with TRBJ2-2; TRBD2 might be the D (6 bases). Germline V gene sequence: CDR1 SQVTM, CDR2 ANQGSEA. Trimming removed 7 bases from V and 0 bases from J, with 9 bases in between. This CDR3 has 13 amino acids. For the CDR3, the DNA is TGCAGCGGGAGGGTAGCGAACACCGGGGAGCTGTTTTTT. Translating gives CSGRVANTGELFF.

The V call is TRBV7-2, the J call TRBJ1-2, with TRBD1 identical over 8 bases. Germline V gene lookup returns CDR1 SGHTA and CDR2 FQGNSA. The junction had 7 bases not matched to a gene; V was cut back by 5 bases and J by 5 bases. The CDR3 runs 14 residues. The DNA for the CDR3 is TGTGCCAGCAGCGTAAGCGGACAGGGTTATGGCTACACCTTC. This translates into CASSVSGQGYGYTF.

This clonotype occurred a few times. The germline gene is not matched at one end of the junction; a read error may be the cause. This chain uses TRBV19 with TRBJ1-4; D ambiguous. The CDR3 runs to 11 residues. Germline CDR1 reads LNHDA; CDR2 reads SQIVND (reference sequence). CDR3 residues: CATGTYEKLFF. In nucleotides, the CDR3 is TGTGCCACTGGAACTTATGAAAAACTGTTTTTT. The full variable domain, in which reference TRBV19 and TRBJ1-4 provide the parts outside the CDR3, is DGGITQSPKYLFRKEGQNVTLSCEQNLNHDAMYWYRQDPGQGLRLIYYSQIVNDFQKGDIAEGYSVSREKKESFPLTVTSAQKNPTAFYLCATGTYEKLFFGSGTQLSVL.

This chain uses TRBV4-1 with TRBJ1-3, with D perhaps matching TRBD1 (5 bases). Trimming shortened V by 3 bases and J by 2 bases, and 11 bases separated the two germline ends. This CDR3 has 15 amino acids. Per the germline V gene, CDR1 is MGHRA and CDR2 is YSYEKL. CDR3 DNA sequence: TGCGCCAGCAGCCAGGGGCGAGGGGCTGGAAACACCATATATTTT. Its protein product is CASSQGRGAGNTIYF.

This clonotype was counted a few times. The rearrangement links TRBV20-1 to TRBJ2-5; maybe TRBD2 (6 bases). Germline lookup yields CDR1 DFQATT and CDR2 SNEGSKA (reference sequence). Trimming removed 4 bases from V and 4 bases from J, with 16 bases in between. The CDR3 is 14 residues long. The CDR3: CSATSGTQGETQYF. CDR3 DNA: TGCAGTGCTACATCCGGGACTCAGGGAGAGACCCAGTACTTC.

This clonotype turned up a few times. J is TRBJ2-7 and V is TRBV12-3 or TRBV12-4, with TRBD1 as a possible D gene (6 bases). CDR3 size: 16 residues. V lost 7 bases, J lost 2 bases, and 21 bases lay in between. The CDR3 DNA reads as TGTGCCAGCACCAGAAACGACAGGTTCATAACCTACGAGCAGTACGTC. This gives the protein CASTRNDRFITYEQYV.

This clonotype has ten or more counts. The chain recombines TRBV25-1 with TRBJ2-3; TRBD2 might be the D (6 bases). In germline, CDR1 is MGHDK, CDR2 SYGVNS. Deletions cut 3 bases from V and 1 base from J, with 11 bases between. The CDR3 contains 15 residues. The CDR3 DNA is TGTGCCAGCAGTGACGGGGGTATAGGCACAGATACGCAGTATTTT. Encoded protein: CASSDGGIGTDTQYF.

This clonotype was seen many times. J is TRBJ1-1 and V is TRBV7-3; D unclear. V was shortened by 2 bases and J by 5 bases, with 21 bases between the two germline ends. The CDR3 is 17 residues long. From germline, CDR1 is SGHTA and CDR2 FQGTGA. CDR3 sequence: CASSLGVSGPGGTEAFF. The CDR3 coding sequence is TGTGCCAGCAGCTTAGGGGTGTCAGGTCCTGGAGGGACTGAAGCTTTCTTT.

The chain carries TRBV7-2 and TRBJ1-5, with D unclear. Germline V gene lookup returns CDR1 SGHTA and CDR2 FQGNSA. V shed 2 bases and J shed 3 bases, with 8 bases lying between them. This CDR3 is built from 14 residues. Here the CDR3 reads CASSLMPDNQPQHF. The CDR3 coding sequence is TGTGCCAGCAGCTTAATGCCGGACAATCAGCCCCAGCATTTT. Supplemented by reference TRBV7-2 and TRBJ1-5, the full variable domain reads GAGVSQSPSNKVTEKGKDVELRCDPISGHTALYWYRQSLGQGLEFLIYFQGNSAPDKSGLPSDRFSAERTGGSVSTLTIQRTQQEDSAVYLCASSLMPDNQPQHFGDGTRLSIL.

This chain connects TRBV24-1 to TRBJ2-1; D perhaps matches TRBD1 (6 bases). The CDR3 totals 14 residues. CDR1 is KGHDR and CDR2 is SFDVKD in the germline V gene. V gave up 6 bases and J gave up 0 bases, with 8 bases separating them. The CDR3 DNA reads as TGTGCCACCAGTCCCAGGGGCTCCTACAATGAGCAGTTCTTC. It codes for CATSPRGSYNEQFF.

The chain couples TRBV28 to TRBJ2-1; D gene unclear. The CDR3 loop spans 12 amino acids. Trimming cost V 5 bases and J 9 bases, with 11 bases left between them. Per germline, CDR1 MDHEN and CDR2 SYDVKM. In DNA form, the CDR3 reads TGTGCCAGCAGTACACCAGGACGTGAGCAGTTCTTC. It specifies CASSTPGREQFF.

This clonotype was seen ten or more times. The chain couples TRBV5-5 to TRBJ2-2; D is perhaps TRBD1 (5 bases). Germline loops: CDR1 SGHKS, CDR2 YYEKEE (reference sequence). The CDR3 loop spans 13 amino acids. V was trimmed by 0 bases and J by 8 bases, leaving 8 bases between them. The CDR3 coding sequence is TGTGCCAGCAGCTTGGACAGGTGGGGGGAGCTGTTTTTT. Protein: CASSLDRWGELFF.

V usage is TRBV7-3 and J usage is TRBJ1-2; 7 bases align to TRBD1. In germline, CDR1 is SGHTA, CDR2 FQGTGA. The junction had 6 bases not matched to a gene; V was cut back by 5 bases and J by 6 bases. The CDR3 has 13 amino acids. CDR3 residues: CASSPTTGDGYTF. The CDR3 DNA follows: TGTGCCAGCAGCCCTACTACAGGGGATGGCTACACCTTC. Supplemented by reference TRBV7-3 and TRBJ1-2, the full variable domain reads GAGVSQTPSNKVTEKGKYVELRCDPISGHTALYWYRQSLGQGPEFLIYFQGTGAADDSGLPNDRFFAVRPEGSVSTLKIQRTERGDSAVYLCASSPTTGDGYTFGSGTRLTVV.

This clonotype was observed a few times. The rearrangement links TRBV30 to TRBJ1-5; no reliable D call. Germline CDR1 reads GTSNPN; CDR2 reads SVGIG (reference sequence). V was trimmed by 5 bases and J by 0 bases, leaving 8 bases between them. This CDR3 contains 13 residues. CDR3 sequence (DNA): TGTGCCTGGCAGAGTTATAGCAATCAGCCCCAGCATTTT. Protein product: CAWQSYSNQPQHF.

This clonotype was seen more than once but under ten times. The chain uses TRBV5-4 and TRBJ2-7; perhaps TRBD2 as D (6 bases). Per germline, CDR1 SGHNT and CDR2 YYREEE (reference sequence). The CDR3 runs to 15 residues. V was clipped by 5 bases and J by 2 bases, with 17 bases between them. The DNA of the CDR3 is TGTGCCAGCAGTGACGGGGGTTGGAGGCCCTACGAGCAGTACTTC. Its translation: CASSDGGWRPYEQYF. The full variable domain, in which reference TRBV5-4 and TRBJ2-7 provide the parts outside the CDR3, is ETGVTQSPTHLIKTRGQQVTLRCSSQSGHNTVSWYQQALGQGPQFIFQYYREEENGRGNFPPRFSGLQFPNYSSELNVNALELDDSALYLCASSDGGWRPYEQYFGPGTRLTVT.

This clonotype was seen a handful of times. This rearrangement joins TRBV7-9 to TRBJ1-4; D not certain. CDR1 and CDR2 (germline): SEHNR, FQNEAQ (reference sequence). There are 14 residues in the CDR3. Deletions cut 5 bases from V and 0 bases from J, with 7 bases between. The CDR3 spells CASSPAATNEKLFF. The CDR3 DNA follows: TGTGCCAGCAGCCCCGCAGCAACTAATGAAAAACTGTTTTTT.

The CDR3 sequence: CAISGGTGGGEQFF. CDR3 DNA sequence: TGTGCCATCAGTGGGGGGACAGGGGGAGGTGAGCAGTTCTTC. The rearrangement links TRBV10-3 to TRBJ2-1; the match to TRBD1 covers 11 bases. With V trimmed by 4 bases and J by 9 bases, 5 bases remained unmatched. The germline gives CDR1 ENHRY, CDR2 SYGVKD. The CDR3 extends over 14 amino acids.

The chain recombines TRBV5-1 with TRBJ2-1, with TRBD2 matching 11 bases. CDR3 size: 16 residues. Germline V CDR1 and CDR2: SGHRS, YFSETQ. J lost 5 bases, V lost 0 bases, and 4 bases had no gene match. The CDR3 is CASSLAASGGNNEQFF. The CDR3, as DNA: TGCGCCAGCAGCTTGGCGGCTAGCGGGGGGAACAATGAGCAGTTCTTC.

This clonotype was counted ten times or more. The chain links TRBV18 to TRBJ2-3; tentatively, D is TRBD2 (6 bases). Germline V gene sequence: CDR1 KGHSH, CDR2 LQKENI. The CDR3 runs 15 residues. With 7 bases removed from V and 0 bases from J, the gap between germline ends came to 14 bases. CDR3 protein: CASCADYLSTDTQYF. CDR3 coding DNA: TGTGCCAGCTGTGCGGACTATCTTAGCACAGATACGCAGTATTTT.

The chain has TRBV20-1 and TRBJ2-5; TRBD2 matches at 13 bases. CDR1 is DFQATT and CDR2 is SNEGSKA in the germline V gene (reference sequence). There are 16 residues in the CDR3. With V trimmed by 0 bases and J by 4 bases, 5 bases remained unmatched. As DNA, the CDR3 is TGCAGTGCTAGAGATACTAGCGGGGGGGCCGCAGAGACCCAGTACTTC. This codes for CSARDTSGGAAETQYF.

DNA of the CDR3: TGTGCCAGCAGTTACCGGACATCGAACACTGAAGCTTTCTTT. It encodes CASSYRTSNTEAFF. The chain couples TRBV6-5 to TRBJ1-1, with a weak D call TRBD1 (5 bases). CDR1 is MNHEY, CDR2 SVGAGI, per germline. The length of the CDR3 is 14 residues. The V end was cut by 2 bases, the J end by 1 base, with 8 bases between.

The chain is built from TRBV6-6 and TRBJ1-4, with D unclear. There are 12 residues in the CDR3. CDR1 MNHNY and CDR2 SVGAGI come from the germline V gene (reference sequence). Trimming removed 8 bases from V and 7 bases from J, with 11 bases in between. The DNA of the CDR3 is TGTGCCAGCTGGGAACACGGTGAAAAACTGTTTTTT. The encoded protein is CASWEHGEKLFF.

The CDR3 DNA follows: TGTGCCAGCAGTTCAGGGGTCATCTTGAACACTGAAGCTTTCTTT. It encodes CASSSGVILNTEAFF. The chain joins TRBV12-3 or TRBV12-4 to TRBJ1-1; weak D call: TRBD1 (6 bases). Trimming shortened V by 4 bases and J by 0 bases, and 12 bases separated the two germline ends. CDR3 length: 15 residues.